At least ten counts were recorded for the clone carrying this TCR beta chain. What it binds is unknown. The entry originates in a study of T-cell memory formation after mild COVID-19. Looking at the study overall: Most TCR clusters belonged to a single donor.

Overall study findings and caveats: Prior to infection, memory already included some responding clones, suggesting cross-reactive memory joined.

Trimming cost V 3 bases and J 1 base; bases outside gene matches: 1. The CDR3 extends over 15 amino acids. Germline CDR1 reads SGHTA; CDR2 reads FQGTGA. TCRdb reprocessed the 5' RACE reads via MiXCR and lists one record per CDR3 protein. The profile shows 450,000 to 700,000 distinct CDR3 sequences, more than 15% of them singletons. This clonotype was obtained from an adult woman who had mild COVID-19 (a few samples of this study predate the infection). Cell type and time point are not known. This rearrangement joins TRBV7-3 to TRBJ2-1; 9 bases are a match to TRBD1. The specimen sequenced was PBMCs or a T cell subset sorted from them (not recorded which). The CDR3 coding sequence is TGTGCCAGCAGCTTCGACAGGGGGTCCTACAATGAGCAGTTCTTC. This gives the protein CASSFDRGSYNEQFF.